What follows is one TCR beta chain and its context. Only in-frame clones appear in the TCRdb table, and some are missing; sequencing was by immunoSEQ multiplex PCR. The sample gives about 86,000 clones, more than 65% of which show up once; around 11% is in the top ten. This entry belongs to a study of blood T cell repertoires in COVID-19. Study background: T cells, B-cell-depleted T cells, or PBMCs provided the cDNA or gDNA that served as material.

V was shortened by 6 bases and J by 6 bases, with 18 bases between the two germline ends. CDR1 is LNHDA and CDR2 is SQIVND in the germline V gene (reference sequence). This CDR3 spans 14 amino acids. The chain is built from TRBV19 and TRBJ2-7, with D maybe TRBD2 (5 bases). This TCR was sampled from a man in his sixties or seventies with acute or convalescent COVID-19. What was sequenced was peripheral blood. CDR3 bases: TGTGCCAGTAGCCACGCGGGCGGGTTTTTCGAGCAGTACTTC. Translating it yields CASSHAGGFFEQYF.